A few counts support the clone carrying this T cell receptor beta chain. The sample comes from a study of low-dose radiotherapy and immunotherapy resistance in tumors. cDNA synthesis used a TRAV/TRBV-specific primer set for both chains. The TCRs were subjected to amplification over roughly 18 PCR cycles employing a constant-region primer in conjunction with a V-primer adapter. From the reads, TCRdb called clonotypes with MiXCR, one entry per CDR3 protein. The table records approximately 11,000 distinct CDR3 sequences, approximately 55% of them present only once. The sequence came from a human donor with advanced metastatic prostate, ovarian, gallbladder or colorectal cancer (not recorded which). This table probably holds off-target reads from a library built for another chain.

CDR3 protein: CASSFRRDNSPLHF. CDR3 bases: TGTGCCAGCAGTTTCCGTAGGGATAATTCACCCCTCCACTTT. The chain combines TRBV28 with TRBJ1-6; D unclear. Germline-derived CDR1 and CDR2 are MDHEN and SYDVKM. V lost 3 bases and J 5 bases, leaving 8 bases between the germline ends. The CDR3 is made up of 14 amino acids. Supplemented by reference TRBV28 and TRBJ1-6, the full variable domain reads DVKVTQSSRYLVKRTGEKVFLECVQDMDHENMFWYRQDPGLGLRLIYFSYDVKMKEKGDIPEGYSVSREKKERFSLILESASTNQTSMYLCASSFRRDNSPLHFGNGTRLTVT.